Reported below is one T cell receptor (beta chain). The target antigen is unknown. The data were taken from a study of OX40 agonist ivuxolimab in advanced cancers. Study details: Earlier anti-PD-1, anti-PD-L1 or anti-CTLA-4 therapy was permitted; roughly 42% had received some. Study-level findings and limits: More expanded clones were found, on average, in CD8+ than in CD4+ T cells. At 0.1 to 3.0 mg/kg, CD4+ and CD8+ blood T cells expanded clonally by week 6.

Assay used: immunoSEQ multiplex PCR; TCRdb lists only in-frame clones, some missing. Here the sample spans 50,000 to 75,000 clones, around 79% being singletons. V lost 3 bases and J 10 bases, leaving 3 bases between the germline ends. Germline V gene data show CDR1 as SNHLY and CDR2 as FYNNEI. This CDR3 is 10 amino acids long. The investigators sampled blood at baseline, at cycle 4 day 1, and at cycle 7 day 1. This TCR derives from an adult with an advanced solid tumor such as melanoma, head and neck, liver or kidney cancer. This chain joins TRBV2 and TRBJ1-4; D unresolved. The specimen was CD4+ or CD8+ T cells sorted from blood, collected in a trial of the OX40 agonist ivuxolimab. The CDR3 nucleotides are TGTGCCAGCAGTGAGAGAAAACTGTTTTTT. Its protein product is CASSERKLFF.